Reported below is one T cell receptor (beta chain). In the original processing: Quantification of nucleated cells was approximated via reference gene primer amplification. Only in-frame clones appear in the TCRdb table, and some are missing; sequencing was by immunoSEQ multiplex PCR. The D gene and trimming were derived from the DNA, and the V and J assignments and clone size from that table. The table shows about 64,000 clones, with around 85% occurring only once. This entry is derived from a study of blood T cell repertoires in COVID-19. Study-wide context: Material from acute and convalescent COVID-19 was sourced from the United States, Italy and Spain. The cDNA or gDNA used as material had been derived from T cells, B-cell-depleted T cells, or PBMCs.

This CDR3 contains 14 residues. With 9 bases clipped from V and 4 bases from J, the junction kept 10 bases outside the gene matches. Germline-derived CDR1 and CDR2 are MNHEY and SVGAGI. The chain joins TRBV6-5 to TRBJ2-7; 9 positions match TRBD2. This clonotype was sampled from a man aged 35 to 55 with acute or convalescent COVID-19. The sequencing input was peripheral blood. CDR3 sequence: CASLRRGGHYEQYF. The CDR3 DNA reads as TGTGCCAGTTTGAGGCGGGGGGGCCATTACGAGCAGTACTTC.